This T cell receptor (beta chain) was sequenced in a study of PD-1 blockade in classical Hodgkin lymphoma (dated by TCRdb to the early 2020s). General notes on the study: Nivolumab dosing was 3 mg/kg intravenously every 2 weeks, continuing until either disease progression or unacceptable toxicity. The study used TCR beta sequencing and CyTOF to define a peripheral blood immune signature of response to PD-1 blockade in classical Hodgkin lymphoma. The paper as a whole reports these results and caveats: A significant rise by C4D1 was seen in CD4+ but not CD8+ TCR diversity (p=0.0027 vs p=0.16), with the rise being most apparent in complete responders (p=0.02). Lower diversity was observed in patients in whom nivolumab was started less than 1 year after ASCT, and these patients were excluded from later analyses so that confounding by immune reconstitution would be avoided. Baseline TCR diversity was reported to be lower in newly diagnosed patients than in healthy donors, and even lower in relapsed/refractory patients. Trial patients achieving complete response had baseline diversity similar to newly diagnosed patients, whereas partial responders and progressors had significantly lower diversity. The study was limited to a single clinical trial cohort, and causes of repertoire differences, possibly disease activity or prior therapy, remained undefined.

The Qiagen DNeasy kit was used to extract genomic DNA from unsorted PBMCs and from the negatively selected CD4+ and CD8+ fractions. Amplification of TCR beta CDR3 regions was done by immunoSEQ multiplex PCR with primers that anneal to V and J segments. A synthetic immune receptor repertoire was used to minimize amplification bias, and any residual bias was removed computationally once sequencing was done. The study's own analysis went as follows. Repertoire diversity was quantified as the Shannon entropy index using custom Python scripts. Unsorted, CD4+ and CD8+ repertoires were analyzed separately, except in combined analyses where CD4+ and CD8+ sequences were merged in silico. A clone was considered expanded if an increase in frequency of at least 2-fold after treatment relative to C1D1 was found, and a pseudocount of 0.5 was applied to clones undetected at baseline. Singleton clones were defined as clones with 0 or 1 copy at C1D1, and non-singleton clones were defined as clones with 2 or more copies. Clones expanded in unsorted samples were labelled as CD4+, CD8+ or unknown by matching protein sequences in sorted samples from the same patient. Wilcoxon tests on paired samples were used to test changes in diversity from C1D1 to C4D1. TCRdb holds this immuneACCESS table with in-frame rearrangements only. Some clones are missing; in checked studies, unresolved V genes explain under half, and the rest has no known cause. That table supplies the V and J calls and clone size; D and trimming were determined from the DNA. The sample profile shows some 90,000 clones; about 90% of them were found once. The ten biggest clones cover approximately 2.4% of the sample.

Trimming leaves V shorter by 6 bases and J shorter by 0 bases, with the junction holding 6 bases beyond the gene matches. Including cysteine and phenylalanine, the CDR3 has 16 amino acids. Of the read, only the CDR3 DNA is kept; its 48 bases are in frame from base 1. CDR1 and CDR2 are read off the germline V gene (reference sequence) as PRHDT and FYEKMQ. The time point tag for this specimen amounts to: cycle 2 day 1 (C2D1) of nivolumab. Relapse after autologous stem cell transplantation had occurred in all trial patients, and cohorts A, B and C were distinguished by prior brentuximab vedotin exposure. A total of 50 to 70 patients with relapsed/refractory classical Hodgkin lymphoma made up the trial cohort, and each patient's best overall response was complete response, partial response or progressive disease. Trial patients were treated with single-agent nivolumab in the multi-cohort phase II CheckMate 205 trial. An independent review committee assessed best overall response using the 2007 International Working Group response criteria. Trial PBMCs were collected just before the start of nivolumab (C1D1) and during therapy at cycle 2 day 1 and cycle 4 day 1. After peripheral blood was drawn into 8 mL Vacutainer Cell Preparation Tubes, PBMCs were isolated by centrifugation and then cryopreserved.

With respect to this clone: Its antigen target is currently unknown. Within one base of it there is no much larger clone, and no base qualities were kept.

Specimen: peripheral blood mononuclear cells (PBMCs), collected before the second cycle of nivolumab. This sequence originates from a human donor with classical Hodgkin lymphoma. The chain was built from TRBV13 and TRBJ2-3, and TRBD1 matches 10 of the central bases. The CDR3 corresponds to CASSPGQGYSTDTQYF. At the DNA level, the sequence is TGTGCCAGCAGTCCGGGACAGGGGTATAGCACAGATACGCAGTATTTT.